These T cell receptor beta chains were read from a single sample in a study of blood T cell repertoires in COVID-19. The method was immunoSEQ multiplex PCR; TCRdb's version includes in-frame clones alone and lacks a portion of them. In the table there are a few hundred thousand clones, 82% of which are singletons. Sequencing was done on a sample of PBMCs or T cells enriched from blood (not recorded which). The source is a woman in her fifties or sixties who had recovered from COVID-19. Both conserved end residues are part of each CDR3. The order of the fields is D gene, J gene, V gene, clone size, CDR3 protein, CDR3 DNA. The D gene is left open where the match is weak. The size field is filled for only some rows; it gives once, few, many or a size class.

-,TRBJ1-2,TRBV12-3/TRBV12-4,-,CASSDRQPVTF,TGTGCCAGCAGTGATAGACAGCCTGTTACCTTC
TRBD1,TRBJ2-1,TRBV5-1,once,CASSLVGQGIDEQFF,TGCGCCAGCAGCTTGGTGGGACAGGGGATTGATGAGCAGTTCTTC
TRBD1,TRBJ1-5,TRBV6-5,once,CASSLTGDNQPQHF,TGTGCCAGCTCTCTGACAGGGGACAATCAGCCCCAGCATTTT
TRBD2,TRBJ2-1,TRBV11-1,-,CASSSGTSNYNEQFF,TGTGCCAGCAGCTCCGGGACTAGCAACTACAATGAGCAGTTCTTC
-,TRBJ2-4,TRBV5-1,-,CASSLGQAIAKNIQYF,TGCGCCAGCAGCTTGGGACAGGCCATAGCCAAAAACATTCAGTACTTC
-,TRBJ1-5,TRBV27,few,CASSLIAGLNNQPQHF,TGTGCCAGCAGTTTAATAGCGGGGTTGAACAATCAGCCCCAGCATTTT
TRBD1,TRBJ1-5,TRBV3-1/TRBV3-2,-,CASSRSRGSDQPQHF,TGTGCCAGCAGCCGATCCAGGGGGTCGGATCAGCCCCAGCATTTT
TRBD2,TRBJ2-7,TRBV19,-,CASSPTGLADSGEQYF,TGTGCCAGTAGTCCAACAGGACTAGCGGATTCGGGGGAGCAGTACTTC
-,TRBJ1-6,TRBV11-3,-,CASRKGTRGSSYNSPLHF,TGTGCCAGCAGAAAGGGTACGAGGGGGAGCTCCTATAATTCACCCCTCCACTTT
-,TRBJ1-1,TRBV6-5,-,CASTPLLNTEAFF,TGTGCCAGCACCCCACTCCTTAACACTGAAGCTTTCTTT
-,TRBJ1-2,TRBV7-9,-,CASSPLRTERFYGYTF,TGTGCCAGCAGCCCCCTCCGGACAGAACGTTTCTATGGCTACACCTTC
TRBD2,TRBJ2-1,TRBV7-8,-,CASSRLPPGGDNEQFF,TGTGCCAGCAGCCGGCTCCCCCCGGGAGGGGATAATGAGCAGTTCTTC
-,TRBJ1-1,TRBV5-4,-,CASSPPTGSEAFF,TGTGCCAGCAGCCCCCCGACAGGAAGTGAAGCTTTCTTT
TRBD2,TRBJ2-3,TRBV6-4,-,CASSDLAGGTDTQYF,TGTGCCAGCAGTGACTTAGCGGGGGGGACAGATACGCAGTATTTT
TRBD1,TRBJ1-2,TRBV2,-,CASSAWGTGGLYGYTF,TGTGCCAGCAGCGCCTGGGGGACAGGGGGCTTATATGGCTACACCTTC
-,TRBJ1-4,TRBV4-3,-,CASSHGGSGATNEKLFF,TGCGCCAGCAGCCACGGAGGATCTGGTGCAACTAATGAAAAACTGTTTTTT
TRBD2,TRBJ2-3,TRBV4-3,-,CASSQDRAGGGDTQYF,TGCGCCAGCAGCCAAGATCGGGCGGGGGGCGGAGATACGCAGTATTTT
-,TRBJ1-4,TRBV6-5,-,CASSVGPQEKLFF,TGTGCCTCATCGGTGGGGCCCCAAGAAAAACTGTTTTTT
TRBD1,TRBJ2-5,TRBV7-8,few,CASRGIWTGGAETQYF,TGTGCCAGCAGGGGGATTTGGACAGGGGGCGCCGAGACCCAGTACTTC
-,TRBJ1-1,TRBV6-5,-,CASSRDTEAFF,TGTGCCAGCAGCCGTGACACTGAAGCTTTCTTT
TRBD1,TRBJ2-3,TRBV9,-,CASSGRQGLGTDTQYF,TGTGCCAGCAGCGGACGACAGGGTTTAGGCACAGATACGCAGTATTTT
-,TRBJ2-7,TRBV2,-,CASSEYVQFYEQYF,TGTGCCAGCAGTGAATATGTACAGTTCTACGAGCAGTACTTC
-,TRBJ1-1,TRBV2,once,CASSEYQRVYTEAFF,TGTGCCAGCAGTGAATACCAGCGAGTCTACACTGAAGCTTTCTTT
TRBD1,TRBJ1-1,TRBV7-9,-,CASRFRDSNTEAFF,TGTGCCAGCAGATTTAGGGACAGTAACACTGAAGCTTTCTTT
-,TRBJ2-2,TRBV27,-,CASSFRGANTGELFF,TGTGCCAGCAGTTTCAGGGGCGCGAACACCGGGGAGCTGTTTTTT
TRBD2,TRBJ2-7,TRBV7-8,-,CASSLAEGLAYEQYF,TGTGCCAGCAGCTTAGCGGAGGGACTAGCCTACGAGCAGTACTTC
TRBD1,TRBJ1-3,TRBV3-1/TRBV3-2,-,CASSQTLGQGPGNTIYF,TGTGCCAGCAGCCAAACCCTAGGACAGGGCCCGGGAAACACCATATATTTT
TRBD1,TRBJ1-4,TRBV7-9,once,CASNRGANEKLFF,TGTGCCAGCAACAGGGGTGCTAATGAAAAACTGTTTTTT
-,TRBJ2-6,TRBV10-1,-,CASSAQGSSGANVLTF,TGCGCCAGCAGTGCCCAGGGAAGCTCTGGGGCCAACGTCCTGACTTTC
TRBD1,TRBJ2-2,TRBV29-1,-,CSDWDRATGELFF,TGCAGCGACTGGGACAGGGCTACCGGGGAGCTGTTTTTT
TRBD1,TRBJ1-2,TRBV27,few,CASSARDRGFFNYGYTF,TGTGCCAGCAGTGCCCGGGACAGGGGATTCTTTAACTATGGCTACACCTTC
TRBD2,TRBJ2-1,TRBV2,once,CASRGLADNEQFF,TGTGCCAGCAGGGGGCTAGCGGACAATGAGCAGTTCTTC
-,TRBJ1-1,TRBV7-9,-,CASSLVDGYEAFF,TGTGCCAGCAGCTTAGTCGACGGGTACGAAGCTTTCTTT
TRBD2,TRBJ2-2,TRBV6-2/TRBV6-3,-,CASSYRLAYNTGELFF,TGTGCCAGCAGTTACCGACTAGCTTATAACACCGGGGAGCTGTTTTTT
-,TRBJ2-1,TRBV7-2,-,CASSFSSYNEQFF,TGTGCCAGCAGCTTTAGTTCCTACAATGAGCAGTTCTTC
-,TRBJ2-5,TRBV27,-,CASRGTARGETQYF,TGTGCCAGCCGCGGGACCGCACGTGGAGAGACCCAGTACTTC
TRBD1,TRBJ1-1,TRBV13,-,CASSQGQGWVNTEAFF,TGTGCCAGCAGCCAGGGACAGGGGTGGGTAAACACTGAAGCTTTCTTT
-,TRBJ1-6,TRBV28,-,CASRTQGNNSPLHF,TGTGCCAGCAGAACACAGGGTAATAATTCACCCCTCCACTTT
-,TRBJ2-1,TRBV10-1,-,CASSHVNHGAAGNEQFF,TGCGCCAGTAGCCACGTTAATCATGGGGCGGCTGGCAATGAGCAGTTCTTC
TRBD1,TRBJ1-1,TRBV9,-,CASSLVGTGPMNTEAFF,TGTGCCAGCAGCCTCGTGGGGACAGGGCCTATGAACACTGAAGCTTTCTTT
-,TRBJ2-3,TRBV18,-,CASSPYTDTQYF,TGTGCCAGCTCACCTTACACAGATACGCAGTATTTT
TRBD2,TRBJ2-1,TRBV7-3,-,CASSAGLAFDEQFF,TGTGCCAGCAGCGCGGGACTAGCTTTCGATGAGCAGTTCTTC
-,TRBJ2-6,TRBV6-1,-,CASVSAGANVLTF,TGTGCCAGCGTATCAGCTGGGGCCAACGTCCTGACTTTC
-,TRBJ1-2,TRBV6-1,few,CASSESASLTGTF,TGTGCCAGCAGTGAATCGGCATCCCTTACGGGCACCTTC
TRBD1,TRBJ1-6,TRBV30,-,CAWSVPQGAGSPLHF,TGTGCCTGGAGTGTACCCCAGGGGGCAGGTTCACCCCTCCACTTT
-,TRBJ2-1,TRBV2,-,CASSEGAVHNEQFF,TGTGCCAGCAGTGAAGGGGCAGTACACAATGAGCAGTTCTTC
TRBD2,TRBJ2-3,TRBV5-6,-,CASSLGLLAGGLDTQYF,TGTGCCAGCAGCTTGGGTCTTCTAGCGGGGGGACTAGATACGCAGTATTTT
TRBD1,TRBJ2-1,TRBV15,-,CATSKGQGADNEQFF,TGTGCCACCAGCAAGGGACAGGGGGCTGATAATGAGCAGTTCTTC
-,TRBJ1-3,TRBV2,-,CASTVLGGDTIYF,TGTGCCAGCACGGTCTTGGGTGGAGACACCATATATTTT